The clone carrying this T cell receptor beta chain was seen ten or more times. Its antigen remains unknown. TRBV12-4/TRBJ1-2 clonotypes were amplified with adaptor-ligated barcode primers. TCRdb reanalysed the multiplex PCR reads using MiXCR and keeps one entry per CDR3 protein. The profile shows some 500 distinct CDR3 sequences, 6.2% of them singletons. Tregs were sorted as CD4+CD25+CD127-/low cells. General observations from the study: Tumor memory CD4+ T cell TCR gene usage clustered with blood and lymph node memory CD4+ cells and lymph node naive CD4+ cells. Greatest tumor Treg TCR overlap was with tumor naive CD4+ cells.

The CDR3 runs to 14 residues. V shed 6 bases, J shed 4 bases, and the junction held 8 bases outside the gene matches. This TCR was recovered from a female donor with breast cancer. The chain links TRBV12-3 or TRBV12-4 to TRBJ1-2, with TRBD1 matching over 7 bases. Sequencing was performed on tumor-infiltrating Tregs sorted from the breast tumor. The CDR3 DNA reads TGTGCCAGCAGAAGAAGGGGACAGACCTATGGCTACACCTTC. Encoded protein: CASRRRGQTYGYTF.